Below, 21 T cell receptor beta chains from the same sample are listed, as sequenced in a study of T-cell memory formation after mild COVID-19. TCRdb recomputed calls from the 5' RACE reads with MiXCR, one row per CDR3 protein. The sample contains fewer than 650,000 distinct CDR3 sequences, around 16% of which appear only once. Specimen: PBMCs or a T cell subset sorted from them (not recorded which). The receptors stem from an adult woman who had mild COVID-19 (a few samples of this study predate the infection). Cell type and time point are not known.

The rearrangement uses TRBV5-1 and TRBJ1-6; no clear D. V was shortened by 0 bases and J by 9 bases, with 19 bases between the two germline ends. The length of the CDR3 is 17 residues. Germline V CDR1 and CDR2: SGHRS, YFSETQ. CDR3 sequence reads: CASSLAGDYPGISPLHF. CDR3 sequence (DNA): TGCGCCAGCAGCTTGGCCGGGGATTACCCAGGAATTTCACCCCTCCACTTT.

In its sample, this clonotype was seen many times. J is TRBJ2-1 and V is TRBV5-1, with D unresolved. Trimming left V 0 bases short and J 1 base short, with 11 bases between. Germline CDR1 is SGHRS and CDR2 is YFSETQ. CDR3 length: 16 residues. This CDR3 reads CASSLEGGGSYNEQFF. As DNA, the CDR3 is TGCGCCAGCAGCTTGGAAGGCGGCGGATCCTACAATGAGCAGTTCTTC.

This clonotype was recorded a few times. The chain recombines TRBV3-1 with TRBJ2-7; 13 bases are a match to TRBD2. Trimming at V came to 0 bases and at J to 2 bases, leaving 13 bases not matched to a gene. This CDR3 has 20 residues. Germline V gives CDR1 LGHDT, CDR2 YNNKEL (reference sequence). CDR3 DNA sequence: TGTGCCAGCAGCCAAGACCACCTGACTAGCGGGAGGCCTGGGGCCTACGAGCAGTACTTC. This translates into CASSQDHLTSGRPGAYEQYF.

This clonotype is a singleton in its sample. The CDR3: CASSQGVNLNTEAFF. The CDR3 coding sequence is TGTGCCAGCAGCCAAGGCGTGAATTTGAACACTGAAGCTTTCTTT. This chain uses TRBV3-1 with TRBJ1-1; no firm D call. The CDR3 is 15 residues long. Between the trimmed V and J ends, which lost 1 base and 0 bases, there was a span of 9 bases. Germline CDR1 reads LGHDT; CDR2 reads YNNKEL (reference sequence).

This clonotype was recorded at least ten times. The gene calls are TRBV5-1 and TRBJ2-7, with 7 bases matching TRBD1. CDR1 and CDR2 from the germline V gene are SGHRS and YFSETQ. The trim removed 4 bases at V and 3 bases at J, leaving 10 bases unmatched. This CDR3 is built from 15 residues. DNA for the CDR3: TGCGCCAGCAGCCCTGAGGACAGGTTTGACTACGAGCAGTACTTC. Amino acid sequence: CASSPEDRFDYEQYF.

This CDR3 is CASSYFPTGPNQPQHF. The DNA of the CDR3 is TGTGCCAGCAGTTACTTTCCGACAGGGCCGAATCAGCCCCAGCATTTT. This chain joins TRBV6-6 and TRBJ1-5; 7 bases fit TRBD1. The CDR3 has 16 residues. V was pared by 1 base and J by 4 bases, with 7 bases of the junction left unmatched. CDR1 and CDR2 from the germline V gene are MNHNY and SVGAGI (reference sequence).

A few counts support this clonotype. V is TRBV9 and J is TRBJ1-2; the match to TRBD1 covers 7 bases. CDR1 is SGDLS, CDR2 YYNGEE, per germline. V lost 3 bases, J lost 1 base, and 3 bases stayed unmatched. The CDR3 loop spans 14 amino acids. The CDR3 bases are TGTGCCAGCAGCGACCGGGACAGTAACTATGGCTACACCTTC. It is translated as CASSDRDSNYGYTF.

In its sample, this clonotype was seen many times. The chain has TRBV5-1 and TRBJ2-7; possibly TRBD1 for D (5 bases). V was shortened by 1 base and J by 1 base, with 9 bases between the two germline ends. CDR3 size: 14 residues. Germline V gene data show CDR1 as SGHRS and CDR2 as YFSETQ. This CDR3 reads CASSLLGASYEQYF. Written as DNA, the CDR3 is TGCGCCAGCAGCTTGTTAGGGGCTTCCTACGAGCAGTACTTC. The full variable domain, with the rest looked up from reference TRBV5-1 and TRBJ2-7, is KAGVTQTPRYLIKTRGQQVTLSCSPISGHRSVSWYQQTPGQGLQFLFEYFSETQRNKGNFPGRFSGRQFSNSRSEMNVSTLELGDSALYLCASSLLGASYEQYFGPGTRLTVT.

This clonotype was found a few times. The V and J genes are TRBV6-5 and TRBJ1-2, with D maybe TRBD1 (5 bases). This CDR3 region has 16 residues. Germline CDR1 and CDR2: MNHEY and SVGAGI. Trimming removed 6 bases at V and 0 bases at J, with 17 bases between. CDR3 sequence: CASRLGEGAPNYGYTF. Here the CDR3 DNA reads TGTGCCAGCAGGCTAGGGGAAGGGGCTCCTAACTATGGCTACACCTTC.

CDR3 bases: TGTGCCAGCAGCTTAATCCTAGCGGGAGGATCGGGCACAGATACGCAGTATTTT. It is translated as CASSLILAGGSGTDTQYF. The V gene is TRBV7-2, the J gene TRBJ2-3; 11 nucleotides agree with TRBD2. The CDR3 covers 18 residues. The germline gives CDR1 SGHTA, CDR2 FQGNSA. V gave up 2 bases and J gave up 1 base; unmatched junction bases: 8.

This clonotype was picked up a small number of times. The chain is built from TRBV28 and TRBJ2-3, with D uncertain. There are 15 residues in the CDR3. Between the trimmed V and J ends, which lost 1 base and 4 bases, there was a span of 12 bases. From germline, CDR1 is MDHEN and CDR2 SYDVKM. The CDR3 bases are TGTGCCAGCAGTTTATCCCCTTCTCAGGCAGATACGCAGTATTTT. This encodes CASSLSPSQADTQYF.

There are many counts of this clonotype. The CDR3 bases are TGTGCCAGCAGCCAAAATCGTCCCGGGGAGCTGTTTTTT. The encoded protein is CASSQNRPGELFF. V and J are TRBV14 and TRBJ2-2; D is unresolved. Per the germline V gene, CDR1 is SGHDN and CDR2 is FVKESK. CDR3 length: 13 residues. V shed 2 bases and J shed 6 bases, with 7 bases lying between them.

This clonotype was seen a handful of times. J is TRBJ2-1 and V is TRBV5-1; 7 nucleotides match TRBD1. This CDR3 is built from 13 residues. With 2 bases clipped from V and 6 bases from J, the junction kept 2 bases outside the gene matches. Germline CDR1 SGHRS, CDR2 YFSETQ. This chain's CDR3 is CASSFDRANEQFF. CDR3 in DNA: TGCGCCAGCAGCTTTGACAGGGCCAATGAGCAGTTCTTC.

This clonotype has at least ten counts. The V gene is TRBV7-9, the J gene TRBJ1-1; D is undetermined. Germline V gene data show CDR1 as SEHNR and CDR2 as FQNEAQ (reference sequence). There are 11 residues in the CDR3. Trimming removed 1 base at V and 7 bases at J, with 4 bases between. CDR3 nucleotide sequence: TGTGCCAGCAGCTTAGAAGTTGAAGCTTTCTTT. Amino acids: CASSLEVEAFF. Together with reference TRBV7-9 and TRBJ1-1, the CDR3 gives the full variable domain: DTGVSQNPRHKITKRGQNVTFRCDPISEHNRLYWYRQTLGQGPEFLTYFQNEAQLEKSRLLSDRFSAERPKGSFSTLEIQRTEQGDSAMYLCASSLEVEAFFGQGTRLTVV.

The CDR3 sequence is CASSIPAGLNYGYTF. CDR3 nucleotide sequence: TGTGCCAGTAGTATACCCGCAGGGCTGAACTATGGCTACACCTTC. V usage is TRBV19 and J usage is TRBJ1-2; tentative D call: TRBD1 (5 bases). Trimming took off 2 bases at V and 2 bases at J, with 12 bases between the two ends. The CDR3 is 15 amino acids. The germline CDR1 and CDR2 sequences are LNHDA and SQIVND (reference sequence). Combining the CDR3 with reference TRBV19 and TRBJ1-2 gives the whole variable domain DGGITQSPKYLFRKEGQNVTLSCEQNLNHDAMYWYRQDPGQGLRLIYYSQIVNDFQKGDIAEGYSVSREKKESFPLTVTSAQKNPTAFYLCASSIPAGLNYGYTFGSGTRLTVV.

In nucleotides, the CDR3 is TGTGCCAGCAGCCCTAGACTTACAGGGATCTCTTTCCGGACCCAGTACTTC. The encoded protein is CASSPRLTGISFRTQYF. V and J are TRBV6-5 and TRBJ2-5, with D perhaps TRBD1 (6 bases). In germline, CDR1 is MNHEY, CDR2 SVGAGI. V lost 6 bases to trimming and J lost 7 bases, with 27 bases between them. The CDR3 is made up of 17 amino acids.

This clonotype has only a few counts. Here the CDR3 DNA reads TGTGCCAGCACCCAAAAGGCGGGAGGGCCGACAGATACGCAGTATTTT. This sequence encodes CASTQKAGGPTDTQYF. V gene TRBV7-6 combines with J gene TRBJ2-3, with 9 bases matching TRBD2. Per the germline V gene, CDR1 is SGHVS and CDR2 is FNYEAQ. CDR3 length: 16 residues. V dropped 7 bases and J dropped 3; count of bases not matched to a gene: 11.

CDR3 loop: CSARDALGASSYNEQFF. In DNA form, the CDR3 reads TGCAGTGCTAGAGACGCTCTGGGCGCCAGCTCCTACAATGAGCAGTTCTTC. This rearrangement joins TRBV20-1 to TRBJ2-1; no reliable D call. Germline V gene lookup returns CDR1 DFQATT and CDR2 SNEGSKA (reference sequence). Trimming stripped 0 bases from V and 0 bases from J, with 15 bases between. CDR3 length: 17 amino acids.

This sequence joins TRBV24-1 and TRBJ1-2, with D maybe TRBD1 (6 bases). CDR1 and CDR2 from the germline V gene are KGHDR and SFDVKD. Trimming left V 7 bases short and J 2 bases short, with 10 bases between. The CDR3 is 13 residues long. This chain's CDR3 is CATSPTGNYGYTF. The DNA of the CDR3 is TGTGCCACCAGCCCTACAGGGAACTATGGCTACACCTTC.

The rearrangement uses TRBV7-2 and TRBJ2-5, with TRBD2 matching over 11 bases. Trimming cost V 0 bases and J 4 bases; bases outside gene matches: 16. The germline V gene has CDR1 SGHTA and CDR2 FQGNSA. The CDR3 is made up of 20 amino acids. This CDR3 reads CASSLALISGRVRGTETQYF. As DNA, the CDR3 is TGTGCCAGCAGCTTAGCGCTCATTAGCGGGAGGGTCAGAGGGACAGAGACCCAGTACTTC.

This chain links TRBV13 with TRBJ1-1, with 7 bases lining up with TRBD1. The CDR3 runs to 16 residues. The junction had 12 bases not matched to a gene; V was cut back by 5 bases and J by 3 bases. CDR1 and CDR2 from the germline V gene are PRHDT and FYEKMQ (reference sequence). The CDR3 loop is CASSPQVGRGDTEAFF. The CDR3 nucleotides are TGTGCCAGCAGCCCTCAGGTGGGCAGGGGGGACACTGAAGCTTTCTTT.